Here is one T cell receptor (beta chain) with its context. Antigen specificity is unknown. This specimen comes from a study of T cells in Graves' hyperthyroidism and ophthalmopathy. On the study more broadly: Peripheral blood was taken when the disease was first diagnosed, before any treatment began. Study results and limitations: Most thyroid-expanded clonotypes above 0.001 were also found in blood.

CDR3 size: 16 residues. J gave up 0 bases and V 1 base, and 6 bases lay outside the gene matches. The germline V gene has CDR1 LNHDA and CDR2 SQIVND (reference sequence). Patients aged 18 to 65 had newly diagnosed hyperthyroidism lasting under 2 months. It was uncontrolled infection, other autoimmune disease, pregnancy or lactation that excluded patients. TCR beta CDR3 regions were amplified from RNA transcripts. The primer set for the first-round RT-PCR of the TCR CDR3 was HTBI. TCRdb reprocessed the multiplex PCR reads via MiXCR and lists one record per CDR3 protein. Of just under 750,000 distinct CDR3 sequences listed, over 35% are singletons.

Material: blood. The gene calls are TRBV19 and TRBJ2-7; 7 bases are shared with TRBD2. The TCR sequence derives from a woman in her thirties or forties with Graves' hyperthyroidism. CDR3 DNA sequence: TGTGCCAGTAGTATAGCCCGCAGCGGGAACTCCTACGAGCAGTACTTC. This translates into CASSIARSGNSYEQYF.